The T cell receptor beta chain described here comes from a study of CD8 T cells in Susac syndrome. Study context: Blood was drawn from Susac syndrome patients while they were therapy-naive, on corticosteroids, or on intravenous immunoglobulin alone.

CDR3 length: 16 residues. Trimming took off 6 bases at V and 1 base at J, with 16 bases between the two ends. Germline loops: CDR1 MNHNS, CDR2 SASEGT. After extraction with the RNeasy kit, about 0.5 to 1 ug of the RNA was reverse transcribed using random hexamers. TCRdb reprocessed the immunoSEQ multiplex PCR reads via MiXCR and lists one record per CDR3 protein. The sample yields fewer than 150,000 distinct CDR3 sequences, approximately 95% seen once. Recently defined diagnostic criteria classed the Susac syndrome patients as definite or probable. Study observations and caveats: Across the total CD8+ repertoires, about 17 Susac-specific public clones were detected, and across the CD8+ TEMRA repertoires, roughly 5 such clones were detected. The study found that Susac CD8+ clonal expansion peaked in TEMRA cells and active patients.

Remarks on this clonotype: No antigen is known for it.

Sample: CD8+ T cells from PBMCs. The receptor was derived from a human donor with Susac syndrome. J is TRBJ2-1 and V is TRBV6-1; D remains unclear. CDR3 protein: CASSPPSLASYNEQFF. Written as DNA, the CDR3 is TGTGCCAGCAGCCCTCCATCCCTGGCGTCCTACAATGAGCAGTTCTTC.